The 14 T cell receptor beta chains reported below all come from one sample, sequenced in a study of regulatory T cells in long-lasting Graves disease. Time point described: newly diagnosed GD, antithyroid drugs for less than 3 months. RNA extracted from PBMCs served as the sequencing template. Arm-PCR of CDR3 regions and iRepertoire HTBI primers were used to build TCR beta libraries. TCRdb analysed the multiplex PCR reads with MiXCR anew, one entry per CDR3 protein. The sample includes roughly 510,000 distinct CDR3 sequences, more than 15% of them seen just once. The data were also submitted as part of a second study, on T cells in Graves' hyperthyroidism and ophthalmopathy.

The input for sequencing was peripheral blood mononuclear cells (PBMCs), taken at new diagnosis, from a patient treated with antithyroid drugs. All receptors derive from a man between 18 and 29 years old with Graves disease.

The CDR3 DNA follows: TGTGCCAGCAGCGCCCACCGGGGACAGACTGTCACAGATACGCAGTATTTT. Translated: CASSAHRGQTVTDTQYF. The chain employs TRBV9 and TRBJ2-3; 7 positions match TRBD1. This CDR3 has 17 amino acids. V dropped 3 bases and J dropped 2; count of bases not matched to a gene: 12. Germline V CDR1 and CDR2: SGDLS, YYNGEE.

V and J are TRBV6-2 or TRBV6-3 and TRBJ2-1, with TRBD2 identical over 11 bases. This CDR3 comprises 16 residues. The ends lost 10 bases at V and 7 bases at J; junction bases unmatched: 15. Germline CDR1 reads MNHEY; CDR2 reads SVGEGT. CDR3 protein: CATHPHSGRALNEQFF. The CDR3 region has the DNA TGTGCCACTCACCCCCATAGCGGGAGGGCACTAAATGAGCAGTTCTTC.

CDR3 residues: CSASGTMNTEAFF. The CDR3 DNA sequence: TGCAGTGCTAGCGGCACGATGAACACTGAAGCTTTCTTT. This chain joins TRBV20-1 and TRBJ1-1; no definite D call. V lost 3 bases, J lost 0 bases, and 8 bases lay in between. The CDR3 loop spans 13 amino acids. The germline V gene encodes CDR1 DFQATT and CDR2 SNEGSKA (reference sequence).

This clonotype was recorded a few times. The rearrangement joins TRBV20-1 to TRBJ2-7; 13 positions agree with TRBD2. This CDR3 has 15 amino acids. V lost 5 bases to trimming and J lost 1 base; unmatched junction nucleotides: 5. Germline-derived CDR1 and CDR2 are DFQATT and SNEGSKA (reference sequence). Written as DNA, the CDR3 is TGCAGTGCTGTCGGACTAGCGGGAGAGTCCTACGAGCAGTACTTC. Translated, it gives CSAVGLAGESYEQYF.

This clonotype was seen many times. The chain links TRBV6-5 to TRBJ1-2; 7 bases line up with TRBD1. With V trimmed by 1 base and J by 4 bases, 18 bases remained unmatched. CDR3 length equals 19 residues. CDR1 and CDR2 from the germline V gene are MNHEY and SVGAGI. The CDR3 DNA sequence: TGTGCCAGCAGTTACTTCCCTTGGGGAACGACAGGGACTTTCTATGGCTACACCTTC. It yields the protein CASSYFPWGTTGTFYGYTF.

The sample holds many counts of this clonotype. This chain uses TRBV20-1 with TRBJ2-7; no clear D gene. Germline CDR1 reads DFQATT; CDR2 reads SNEGSKA (reference sequence). The CDR3 extends over 15 amino acids. V lost 1 base to trimming and J lost 6 bases, with 19 bases between them. CDR3 DNA: TGCAGTGCTAGAGGAGACGGGCGTGGCATGCCCGAGCAGTACTTC. Translating gives CSARGDGRGMPEQYF.

This clonotype has a count of ten or more. The rearrangement links TRBV10-3 to TRBJ1-2; D is perhaps TRBD1 (6 bases). This CDR3 comprises 14 residues. V lost 7 bases and J 3 bases, leaving 15 bases between the germline ends. The V gene's germline CDR1 is ENHRY and CDR2 SYGVKD. The DNA for the CDR3 is TGTGCCATCACCGAGGGGGGCGCGGACTATGGCTACACCTTC. Protein sequence: CAITEGGADYGYTF.

The chain is built from TRBV19 and TRBJ2-1; no clear D gene. In germline, CDR1 is LNHDA, CDR2 SQIVND (reference sequence). This CDR3 is 14 amino acids long. V lost 6 bases to trimming and J lost 3 bases, with 12 bases between them. As DNA, the CDR3 is TGTGCCAGTAGCCCTCTAGGAGACTACAATGAGCAGTTCTTC. Its protein is CASSPLGDYNEQFF.

V is TRBV7-2 and J is TRBJ1-2; weak D call: TRBD1 (6 bases). Germline CDR1 reads SGHTA; CDR2 reads FQGNSA. The V end lost 5 bases, the J end lost 8 bases, and 18 bases lay between the germline ends. The CDR3 length is 14 residues. CDR3 in amino acids: CASSLRQGTSGYTF. The CDR3 nucleotides read TGTGCCAGCAGCCTGAGGCAGGGGACATCCGGCTACACCTTC.

CDR3 in amino acids: CASSVDDNYGYTF. Written as DNA, the CDR3 is TGTGCCAGCAGCGTAGATGATAACTATGGCTACACCTTC. The genes are TRBV9 and TRBJ1-2; D is undetermined. The CDR3 covers 13 residues. In germline, CDR1 is SGDLS, CDR2 YYNGEE. The V end lost 0 bases, the J end lost 1 base, and 4 bases lay between the germline ends.

This clonotype was seen at least ten times. J is TRBJ2-1 and V is TRBV28; 8 bases align to TRBD2. The CDR3 runs 13 residues. The ends lost 5 bases at V and 10 bases at J; junction bases unmatched: 7. The germline gives CDR1 MDHEN, CDR2 SYDVKM. The CDR3 reads CASSIRLALEQFF. CDR3 in DNA: TGTGCCAGCAGTATAAGACTAGCGTTAGAGCAGTTCTTC. Full variable domain (outside the CDR3, taken from reference TRBV28 and TRBJ2-1): DVKVTQSSRYLVKRTGEKVFLECVQDMDHENMFWYRQDPGLGLRLIYFSYDVKMKEKGDIPEGYSVSREKKERFSLILESASTNQTSMYLCASSIRLALEQFFGPGTRLTVL.

The chain has TRBV29-1 and TRBJ2-5; D unclear. The CDR3 runs to 12 residues. The germline V gene has CDR1 SQVTM and CDR2 ANQGSEA. Trimming cost V 7 bases and J 5 bases, with 14 bases left between them. The CDR3 protein is CSASRSQETQYF. In DNA form, the CDR3 reads TGCAGCGCCTCTCGCTCACAGGAGACCCAGTACTTC.

The table lists this clonotype with many counts. This chain connects TRBV2 to TRBJ2-1, with 11 bases aligning to TRBD2. The ends lost 0 bases at V and 7 bases at J; junction bases unmatched: 8. The length of the CDR3 is 17 residues. Germline CDR1 is SNHLY and CDR2 is FYNNEI. The CDR3 nucleotides read TGTGCCAGCAGTGAAGCAAGGGCTAGCGGGAGGAGGAATGAGCAGTTCTTC. It translates to CASSEARASGRRNEQFF.

The chain employs TRBV4-1 and TRBJ1-1; unclear D gene. This CDR3 spans 14 amino acids. Per the germline V gene, CDR1 is MGHRA and CDR2 is YSYEKL. V dropped 3 bases and J dropped 4 bases, with 12 bases sitting between them. As DNA, the CDR3 is TGCGCCAGCAGCCAGGGAATGATGATCACTGAAGCTTTCTTT. Translating it yields CASSQGMMITEAFF.